This TCR beta chain was recorded in a study of early T cells in non-severe SARS-CoV-2 infection. Study-level information: Chains stayed unpaired after sequencing of bulk RNA from unsorted whole blood.

Study results and limitations: The matching step, a VDJdb search, favored anti-spike CD8 responses and missed private and CD4 specificities.

As concerns this clonotype: Its antigen is as yet unknown.

Unique molecular identifiers tagged individual cDNA molecules. TCRdb re-derived calls from the 5' RACE reads in MiXCR, one entry per CDR3 protein. The sample contains tens of thousands of distinct CDR3 sequences, 4% to 5.5% of which appear only once. The CDR3 sequence is 14 residues long. J was trimmed by 6 bases and V by 6 bases; bases with no gene match: 5. Germline CDR1 is MNHEY and CDR2 is SVGAGI. The sequencing input was whole blood. The receptor's source is an adult who was a healthcare worker with PCR-confirmed SARS-CoV-2 infection or an uninfected control (not recorded which). This chain uses TRBV6-5 with TRBJ2-3; TRBD1 aligns across 11 bases. CDR3 residues: CASSGQGASDTQYF. CDR3 DNA sequence: TGTGCCAGCAGCGGACAGGGGGCGTCGGATACGCAGTATTTT.